This T cell receptor (beta chain) was sequenced during a study of cytomegalovirus exposure and HLA in healthy donors. V gave up 4 bases and J gave up 5 bases; unmatched junction bases: 8. The germline V gene encodes CDR1 LNHDA and CDR2 SQIVND (reference sequence). The CDR3 length is 15 residues. Study findings and constraints: As was reported, the HLA-A and HLA-B alleles of most subjects were accurately predicted from TCR beta sequences. A later analysis found common viral pathogens apparently linked to several of the most significant clusters. What was likely a sequencing artifact was a cluster of highly shared sequence variants.

The PCR employed 60 Vbeta primers together with 13 Jbeta primers. Profiling relied on immunoSEQ multiplex PCR, and the TCRdb table lists in-frame clones only, not all of them. In the table there are 100,000 to 150,000 clones, approximately 80% of which are singletons. With regard to this clone: Its specificity is not known.

The chain uses TRBV19 and TRBJ2-5; TRBD1 matches at 9 bases. This clonotype was sampled from a man aged 50-60 years in good health and CMV-seronegative. Sample: PBMCs. The CDR3: CASSSTGGFGETQYF. CDR3 sequence (DNA): TGTGCCAGTAGTAGCACAGGGGGCTTCGGGGAGACCCAGTACTTC.